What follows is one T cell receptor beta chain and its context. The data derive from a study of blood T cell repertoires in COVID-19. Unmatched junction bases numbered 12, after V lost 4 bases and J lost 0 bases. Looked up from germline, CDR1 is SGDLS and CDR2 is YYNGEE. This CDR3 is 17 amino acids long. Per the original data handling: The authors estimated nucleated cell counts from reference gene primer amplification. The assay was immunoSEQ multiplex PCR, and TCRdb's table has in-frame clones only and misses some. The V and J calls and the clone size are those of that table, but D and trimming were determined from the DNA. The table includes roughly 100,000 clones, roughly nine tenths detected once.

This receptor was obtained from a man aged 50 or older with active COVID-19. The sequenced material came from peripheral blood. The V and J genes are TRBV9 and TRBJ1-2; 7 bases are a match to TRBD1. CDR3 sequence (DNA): TGTGCCAGCAGCCCCCCGGGCAGGGGGACGTCTAACTATGGCTACACCTTC. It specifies CASSPPGRGTSNYGYTF.